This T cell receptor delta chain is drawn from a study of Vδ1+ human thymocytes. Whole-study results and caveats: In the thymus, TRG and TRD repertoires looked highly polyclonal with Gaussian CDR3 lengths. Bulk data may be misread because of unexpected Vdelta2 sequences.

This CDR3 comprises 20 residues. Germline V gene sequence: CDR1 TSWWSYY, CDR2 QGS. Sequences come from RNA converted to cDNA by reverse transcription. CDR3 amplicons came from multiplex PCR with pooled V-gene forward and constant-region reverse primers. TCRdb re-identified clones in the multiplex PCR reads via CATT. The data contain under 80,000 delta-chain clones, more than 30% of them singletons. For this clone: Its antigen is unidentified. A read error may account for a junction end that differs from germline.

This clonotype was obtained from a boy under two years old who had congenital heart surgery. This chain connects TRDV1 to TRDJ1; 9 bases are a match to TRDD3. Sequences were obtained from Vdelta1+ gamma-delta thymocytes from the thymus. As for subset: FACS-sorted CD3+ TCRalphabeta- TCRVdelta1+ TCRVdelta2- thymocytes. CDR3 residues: CALGGPTLGDIQRYTDKLIF. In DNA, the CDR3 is TGTGCTCTTGGGGGTCCTACTTTGGGGGATATACAAAGGTACACCGATAAACTCATCTTC.